The 22 T cell receptor beta chains below all came from one sample that was sequenced in a study of T cell responses to AZD1222 COVID-19 vaccine. Here immunoSEQ multiplex PCR was the method, and the copy in TCRdb shows in-frame clones only, minus some. Of around 180,000 clones in the sample, 94% were seen once. Sequencing used peripheral blood, obtained 28 days after the second AZD1222 dose. The receptor source for this set is an adult who received the AZD1222 COVID-19 vaccine.

The rearrangement uses TRBV4-2 and TRBJ2-2, with D perhaps assigned TRBD1 or TRBD2 (5 bases each). Germline CDR1 and CDR2: LGHNA and YNFKEQ. The CDR3 length is 16 residues. Trimming stripped 1 base from V and 7 bases from J, with 16 bases between. For the CDR3, the DNA is TGTGCCAGCAGCCAAGTAGGGACCGCGAAGGACGGGGAGCTGTTTTTT. Encoded protein: CASSQVGTAKDGELFF.

The rearrangement links TRBV19 to TRBJ1-1, with a tentative D call TRBD1 (5 bases). The CDR3 totals 15 residues. CDR1 LNHDA and CDR2 SQIVND come from the germline V gene (reference sequence). With 3 bases removed from V and 3 bases from J, the gap between germline ends came to 14 bases. The CDR3 loop reads CASSIRGKPYTEAFF. For the CDR3, the DNA is TGTGCCAGTAGTATTAGGGGAAAACCCTACACTGAAGCTTTCTTT. Filled out from reference TRBV19 and TRBJ1-1, the complete variable domain reads DGGITQSPKYLFRKEGQNVTLSCEQNLNHDAMYWYRQDPGQGLRLIYYSQIVNDFQKGDIAEGYSVSREKKESFPLTVTSAQKNPTAFYLCASSIRGKPYTEAFFGQGTRLTVV.

The chain couples TRBV27 to TRBJ1-6; D is ambiguous. V was pared by 5 bases and J by 8 bases, with 13 bases between. The CDR3 totals 14 residues. Germline loops: CDR1 MNHEY, CDR2 SMNVEV (reference sequence). In DNA, the CDR3 is TGTGCCAGCAGTAAAATCTCGCGGGATTCACCCCTCCACTTT. It codes for CASSKISRDSPLHF.

The chain uses TRBV2 and TRBJ1-4; D ambiguous. Per germline, CDR1 SNHLY and CDR2 FYNNEI. The V gene lost 6 bases and the J gene lost 0 bases, with 8 bases spanning the gap. CDR3 length: 14 residues. The CDR3 spells CASSSQTTNEKLFF. In DNA, the CDR3 is TGTGCCAGCAGCTCCCAAACAACTAATGAAAAACTGTTTTTT.

The chain has TRBV6-5 and TRBJ1-2; no reliable D call. This CDR3 is 16 amino acids long. Trimming left V 0 bases short and J 4 bases short, with 15 bases between. In germline, CDR1 is MNHEY, CDR2 SVGAGI. The CDR3 DNA follows: TGTGCCAGCAGTTACTCGAGGTTGGGCTACAGCTATGGCTACACCTTC. Translation gives CASSYSRLGYSYGYTF.

The chain recombines TRBV11-2 with TRBJ1-5; D not resolved. CDR3 length equals 13 residues. CDR1 and CDR2 from the germline V gene are SGHAT and FQNNGV. With 0 bases removed from V and 6 bases from J, the gap between germline ends came to 6 bases. The CDR3 spells CASSLDRVQPQHF. For the CDR3, the DNA is TGTGCCAGCAGCTTAGATCGGGTTCAGCCCCAGCATTTT.

The V and J genes are TRBV7-2 and TRBJ2-3; 11 nucleotides agree with TRBD1. CDR1 is SGHTA and CDR2 is FQGNSA in the germline V gene. The CDR3 sequence is 16 residues long. The J segment lost 4 bases and the V segment lost 5 bases, leaving 8 bases of the junction unmatched. The CDR3 loop is CASSRGDRGFPDTQYF. In DNA form, the CDR3 reads TGTGCCAGCAGCCGCGGGGACAGGGGGTTCCCAGATACGCAGTATTTT. Full variable domain (remainder filled in from reference TRBV7-2 and TRBJ2-3): GAGVSQSPSNKVTEKGKDVELRCDPISGHTALYWYRQSLGQGLEFLIYFQGNSAPDKSGLPSDRFSAERTGGSVSTLTIQRTQQEDSAVYLCASSRGDRGFPDTQYFGPGTRLTVL.

The chain is built from TRBV4-3 and TRBJ2-1, with D unresolved. Per germline, CDR1 LGHNA and CDR2 YSLEER. Trimming shortened V by 4 bases and J by 7 bases, and 17 bases separated the two germline ends. This CDR3 comprises 15 residues. The CDR3 DNA sequence: TGCGCCAGCAGCCTAGGTACTGGCCCGGGTAATGAGCAGTTCTTC. It yields the protein CASSLGTGPGNEQFF.

This clone was observed once. The chain couples TRBV6-5 to TRBJ1-5, with D possibly matching TRBD1 (5 bases). V was pared by 4 bases and J by 4 bases, with 8 bases between. The CDR3 runs 13 residues. Germline CDR1 is MNHEY and CDR2 is SVGAGI. The CDR3 nucleotides read TGTGCCAGCAGTTTGGACATGAATCAGCCCCAGCATTTT. Encoded protein: CASSLDMNQPQHF.

The table lists this clone with a count of one. The V and J genes are TRBV7-3 and TRBJ1-1, with D hard to call. V was pared by 4 bases and J by 0 bases, with 6 bases between. There are 13 residues in the CDR3. Germline V CDR1 and CDR2: SGHTA, FQGTGA. This chain's CDR3 is CASSSGMNTEAFF. As DNA, the CDR3 is TGTGCCAGCAGCTCGGGTATGAACACTGAAGCTTTCTTT.

The gene calls are TRBV9 and TRBJ1-4; D unresolved. V gave up 7 bases and J gave up 8 bases, with 21 bases separating them. Germline CDR1 reads SGDLS; CDR2 reads YYNGEE. The CDR3 is 15 amino acids. CDR3 nucleotide sequence: TGTGCCAGCGGCGAAGGACCAATCGCGAGGGAAAAACTGTTTTTT. Its protein product is CASGEGPIAREKLFF.

This clone has just one count. The J gene is TRBJ1-5, the V gene TRBV30; D is uncertain. The germline V gene encodes CDR1 GTSNPN and CDR2 SVGIG (reference sequence). The V and J ends lost 0 bases and 7 bases respectively, with 16 bases between them. The CDR3 has 15 amino acids. Written as DNA, the CDR3 is TGTGCCTGGAGTGTACCGGTCCGGAATGGGCAGCCCCAGCATTTT. Encoded protein: CAWSVPVRNGQPQHF.

The V call is TRBV24-1, the J call TRBJ2-1; 7 bases match TRBD2. With 0 bases clipped from V and 5 bases from J, the junction kept 6 bases outside the gene matches. Germline V gene sequence: CDR1 KGHDR, CDR2 SFDVKD. The CDR3 is 16 amino acids. This CDR3 reads CATSDLKGGSHNEQFF. CDR3 nucleotides: TGTGCCACCAGTGATTTGAAAGGCGGGAGCCACAATGAGCAGTTCTTC.

CDR3 DNA sequence: TGTGCCAGCAGCTTTACTGAGCAGTTCTTC. Its protein is CASSFTEQFF. The J gene is TRBJ2-1, the V gene TRBV5-6; D is unresolved. The ends were cut back, 2 bases at V and 9 bases at J, with 3 bases in the middle. The CDR3 runs 10 residues. The germline gives CDR1 SGHDT, CDR2 YYEEEE.

This chain joins TRBV18 and TRBJ2-1, with 7 bases fitting TRBD2. The germline V gene encodes CDR1 KGHSH and CDR2 LQKENI. V trimming: 1 base; J trimming: 7 bases; junction bases outside the gene matches: 10. CDR3 size: 16 residues. Written as DNA, the CDR3 is TGTGCCAGCTCACCACTAGGGACTACCGGGATGAATGAGCAGTTCTTC. It encodes CASSPLGTTGMNEQFF.

The chain recombines TRBV5-6 with TRBJ2-5; no definite D call. This CDR3 region has 14 residues. V was shortened by 0 bases and J by 2 bases, with 8 bases between the two germline ends. Germline loops: CDR1 SGHDT, CDR2 YYEEEE. Written as DNA, the CDR3 is TGTGCCAGCAGCTTGGGCCCACGTCAAGAGACCCAGTACTTC. Amino acids: CASSLGPRQETQYF. The complete variable domain, with remaining parts taken from reference TRBV5-6 and TRBJ2-5, reads DAGVTQSPTHLIKTRGQQVTLRCSPKSGHDTVSWYQQALGQGPQFIFQYYEEEERQRGNFPDRFSGHQFPNYSSELNVNALLLGDSALYLCASSLGPRQETQYFGPGTRLLVL.

V gene TRBV6-1 combines with J gene TRBJ1-3; 7 bases align to TRBD1. CDR1 and CDR2 (germline): MNHNS, SASEGT. The junction had 9 bases not matched to a gene; V was cut back by 2 bases and J by 2 bases. This CDR3 has 17 residues. The CDR3: CASSEYPPGTAGNTIYF. CDR3 nucleotide sequence: TGTGCCAGCAGTGAATACCCACCCGGGACAGCTGGAAACACCATATATTTT.

The chain combines TRBV5-4 with TRBJ2-5; D is unclear. Germline loops: CDR1 SGHNT, CDR2 YYREEE (reference sequence). The CDR3 totals 14 residues. Deletions cut 0 bases from V and 5 bases from J, with 11 bases between. CDR3 nucleotides: TGTGCCAGCAGCTTGGGGGTGGCCCTCGAGACCCAGTACTTC. Translation: CASSLGVALETQYF. Full variable domain (remainder filled in from reference TRBV5-4 and TRBJ2-5): ETGVTQSPTHLIKTRGQQVTLRCSSQSGHNTVSWYQQALGQGPQFIFQYYREEENGRGNFPPRFSGLQFPNYSSELNVNALELDDSALYLCASSLGVALETQYFGPGTRLLVL.

The chain has TRBV7-9 and TRBJ1-2; a weak D match, TRBD1 (5 bases). Deletions cut 4 bases from V and 3 bases from J, with 15 bases between. CDR3 length: 15 amino acids. CDR1 and CDR2 (germline): SEHNR, FQNEAQ (reference sequence). The CDR3 here is CASSWQGGQDYGYTF. The CDR3 nucleotides read TGTGCCAGCAGCTGGCAGGGAGGGCAGGACTATGGCTACACCTTC.

The rearrangement joins TRBV6-5 to TRBJ1-5, with D hard to call. The V gene's germline CDR1 is MNHEY and CDR2 SVGAGI. Trimming cost V 5 bases and J 2 bases, with 7 bases left between them. CDR3 length: 13 residues. The CDR3 region has the DNA TGTGCCAGCAGTCTTGAACGCAATCAGCCCCAGCATTTT. This translates into CASSLERNQPQHF.

V gene TRBV25-1 combines with J gene TRBJ2-3; 7 nucleotides agree with TRBD2. Trimming took 0 bases from V and 2 from J; bases not matched to a gene: 8. The CDR3 loop spans 17 amino acids. Germline assignment: CDR1 MGHDK and CDR2 SYGVNS. The CDR3 DNA is TGTGCCAGCAGTGAATATTTCGAGCGGGGATACACAGATACGCAGTATTTT. Its translation: CASSEYFERGYTDTQYF.

The chain carries TRBV6-5 and TRBJ2-3; 9 nucleotides align to TRBD2. Germline V CDR1 and CDR2: MNHEY, SVGAGI. CDR3 length: 16 residues. V shed 2 bases, J shed 0 bases, and the junction held 3 bases outside the gene matches. As DNA, the CDR3 is TGTGCCAGCAGTTACCCGGGACTAGCTAGCACAGATACGCAGTATTTT. Residues: CASSYPGLASTDTQYF.